This entry features one T cell receptor (beta chain) sequence. The data belong to a study of PD-L1 blockade in urothelial cancer. Study-wide background: Male sex and bladder-origin urothelial cancer were recorded for about 90% of the 29 patients.

TCRdb's copy holds only in-frame clones and misses some; the assay was immunoSEQ multiplex PCR. The profile shows about 80,000 clones, around 90% of them singletons. V was trimmed by 4 bases and J by 1 base, leaving 12 bases between them. CDR3 length: 14 residues. Germline V CDR1 and CDR2: SGHRS, YFSETQ. The origin of this receptor is a woman between 65 and 79 years old with urothelial cancer. The sequenced sample was PBMCs, obtained around atezolizumab (anti-PD-L1) treatment. The chain links TRBV5-1 to TRBJ2-7, with a weak D call TRBD2 (5 bases). CDR3 sequence reads: CASSLQLGSYEQYF. The CDR3 DNA sequence: TGCGCCAGCAGCCTCCAACTAGGGTCCTACGAGCAGTACTTC.